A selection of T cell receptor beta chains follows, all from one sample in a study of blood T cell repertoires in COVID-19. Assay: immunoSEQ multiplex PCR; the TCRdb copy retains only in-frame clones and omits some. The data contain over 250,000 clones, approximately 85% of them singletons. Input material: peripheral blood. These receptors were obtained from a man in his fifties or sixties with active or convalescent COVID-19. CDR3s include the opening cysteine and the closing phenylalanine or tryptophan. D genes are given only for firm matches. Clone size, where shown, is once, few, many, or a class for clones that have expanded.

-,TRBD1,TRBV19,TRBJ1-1,CASSPGGRGRTEAFF,TGTGCCAGTAGTCCAGGGGGCAGGGGGCGTACTGAAGCTTTCTTT
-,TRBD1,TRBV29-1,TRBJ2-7,CSVSDRATSYEQYF,TGCAGCGTTTCGGACAGGGCGACATCCTACGAGCAGTACTTC
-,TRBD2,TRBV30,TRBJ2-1,CAWRLAGGLNEQFF,TGTGCCTGGAGGCTAGCGGGAGGATTGAATGAGCAGTTCTTC
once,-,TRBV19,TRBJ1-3,CASSILQTGGNTIYF,TGTGCCAGTAGTATCCTCCAAACGGGAGGAAACACCATATATTTT
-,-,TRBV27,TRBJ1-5,CASSLEPSNQPQHF,TGTGCCAGCAGTTTGGAGCCTAGCAATCAGCCCCAGCATTTT
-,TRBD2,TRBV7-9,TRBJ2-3,CASSWTSGSGTDTQYF,TGTGCCAGCAGCTGGACTAGCGGGAGTGGGACAGATACGCAGTATTTT
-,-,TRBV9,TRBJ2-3,CASSVGLARTTTDTQYF,TGTGCCAGCAGCGTAGGATTGGCTCGAACAACCACAGATACGCAGTATTTT
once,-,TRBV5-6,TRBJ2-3,CASSSSGRKQYF,TGTGCCAGCAGTTCCTCGGGGAGAAAGCAGTATTTT
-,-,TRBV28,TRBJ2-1,CATKRYEQFF,TGTGCCACCAAGCGATATGAGCAGTTCTTC
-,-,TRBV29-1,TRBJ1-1,CSVGQSGTEAFF,TGCAGCGTTGGACAGTCAGGCACTGAAGCTTTCTTT
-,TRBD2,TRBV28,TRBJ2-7,CASSSRLSGRSGEQYF,TGTGCCAGCAGTTCCCGGCTTAGCGGGAGGTCGGGCGAGCAGTACTTC
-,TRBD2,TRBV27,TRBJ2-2,CASSSTSSGSKVELFF,TGTGCCAGCAGTTCTACTTCAAGCGGGAGTAAGGTGGAGCTGTTTTTT
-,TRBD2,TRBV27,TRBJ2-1,CASREGGEQFF,TGTGCCAGCAGGGAGGGAGGGGAGCAGTTCTTC
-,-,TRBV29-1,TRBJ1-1,CSATSSSAIGGSGGTEAFF,TGCAGCGCTACGAGTTCCTCTGCGATCGGGGGCTCGGGGGGCACTGAAGCTTTCTTT
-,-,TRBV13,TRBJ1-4,CASSFWGENEKLFF,TGTGCCAGCAGCTTTTGGGGGGAAAATGAAAAACTGTTTTTT
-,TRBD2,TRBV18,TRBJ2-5,CASSLGLEWGQETQYF,TGTGCCAGCTCACTGGGACTAGAATGGGGCCAAGAGACCCAGTACTTC
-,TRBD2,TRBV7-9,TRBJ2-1,CASSLPGLAGAGDNEQFF,TGTGCCAGCAGCCTACCCGGACTAGCGGGAGCCGGGGACAATGAGCAGTTCTTC
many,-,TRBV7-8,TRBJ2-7,CASSLGPWRLYEQYF,TGTGCCAGCAGCTTAGGTCCTTGGCGGCTCTACGAGCAGTACTTC
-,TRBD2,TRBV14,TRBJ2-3,CASSEGTSGRRDTQYF,TGTGCCAGCAGCGAAGGAACTAGCGGGAGGAGGGATACGCAGTATTTT